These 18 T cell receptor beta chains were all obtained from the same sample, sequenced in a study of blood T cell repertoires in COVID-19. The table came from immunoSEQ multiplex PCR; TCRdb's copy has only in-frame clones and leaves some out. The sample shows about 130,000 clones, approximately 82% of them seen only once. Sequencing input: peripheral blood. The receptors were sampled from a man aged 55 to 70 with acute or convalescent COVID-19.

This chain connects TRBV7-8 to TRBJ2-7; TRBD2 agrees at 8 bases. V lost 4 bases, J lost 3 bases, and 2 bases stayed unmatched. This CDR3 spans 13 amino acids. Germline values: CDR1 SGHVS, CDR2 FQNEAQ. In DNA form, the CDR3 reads TGTGCCAGCAGCTCCCTAGCGGGCTACGAGCAGTACTTC. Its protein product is CASSSLAGYEQYF.

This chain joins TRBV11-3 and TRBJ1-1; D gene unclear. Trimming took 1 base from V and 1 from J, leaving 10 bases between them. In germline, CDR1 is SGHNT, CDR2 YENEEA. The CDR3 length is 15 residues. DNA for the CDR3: TGTGCCAGCAGCTTAGGGTCACAGTCGAACACTGAAGCTTTCTTT. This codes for CASSLGSQSNTEAFF.

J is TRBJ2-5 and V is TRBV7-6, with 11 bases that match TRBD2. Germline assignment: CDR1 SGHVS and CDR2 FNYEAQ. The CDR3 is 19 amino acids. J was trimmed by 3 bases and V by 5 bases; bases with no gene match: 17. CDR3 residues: CASSPSPGLAAEGEETQYF. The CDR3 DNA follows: TGTGCCAGCAGCCCAAGCCCGGGACTAGCGGCGGAGGGTGAAGAGACCCAGTACTTC.

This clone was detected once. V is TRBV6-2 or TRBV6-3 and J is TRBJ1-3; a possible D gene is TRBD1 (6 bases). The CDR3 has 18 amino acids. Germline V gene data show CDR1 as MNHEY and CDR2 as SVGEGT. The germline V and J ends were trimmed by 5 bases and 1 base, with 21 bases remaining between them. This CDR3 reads CASSPGGRRGSSGNTIYF. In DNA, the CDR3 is TGTGCCAGCAGTCCCGGAGGACGCAGGGGCTCGTCTGGAAACACCATATATTTT.

CDR3 in DNA: TGTGCCAGCAGCTTGGCCGGCGGGTGGGGGGCCTACGAGCAGTACTTC. This codes for CASSLAGGWGAYEQYF. This chain links TRBV5-4 with TRBJ2-7; D possibly corresponds to TRBD2 (6 bases). This CDR3 is built from 16 residues. The V gene's germline CDR1 is SGHNT and CDR2 YYREEE (reference sequence). V was trimmed by 0 bases and J by 2 bases, leaving 15 bases between them.

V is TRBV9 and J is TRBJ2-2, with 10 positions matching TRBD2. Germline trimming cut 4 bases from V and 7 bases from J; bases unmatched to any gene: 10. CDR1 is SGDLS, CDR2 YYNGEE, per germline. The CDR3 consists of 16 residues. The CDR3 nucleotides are TGTGCCAGCAGCCCACGGCTAGCGGGAGCAATCGGGGAGCTGTTTTTT. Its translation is CASSPRLAGAIGELFF.

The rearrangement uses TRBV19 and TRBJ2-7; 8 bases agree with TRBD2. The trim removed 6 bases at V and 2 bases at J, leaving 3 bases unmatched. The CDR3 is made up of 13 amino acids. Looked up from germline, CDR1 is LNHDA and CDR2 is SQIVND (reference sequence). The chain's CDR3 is CASSTAGAYEQYF. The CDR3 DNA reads TGTGCCAGTAGCACAGCGGGAGCCTACGAGCAGTACTTC.

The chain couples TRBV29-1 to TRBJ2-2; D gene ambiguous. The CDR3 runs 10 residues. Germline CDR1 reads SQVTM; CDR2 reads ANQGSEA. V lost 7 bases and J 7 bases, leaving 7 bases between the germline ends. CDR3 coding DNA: TGCAGCGCCTTTAGCGGGGAGCTGTTTTTT. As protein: CSAFSGELFF.

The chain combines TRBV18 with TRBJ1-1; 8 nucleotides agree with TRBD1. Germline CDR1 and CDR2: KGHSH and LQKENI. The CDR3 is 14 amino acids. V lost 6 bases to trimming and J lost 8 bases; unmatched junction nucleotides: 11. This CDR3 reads CASSPSPQGAEAFF. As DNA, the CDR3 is TGTGCCAGCTCTCCTTCGCCCCAGGGGGCGGAAGCTTTCTTT.

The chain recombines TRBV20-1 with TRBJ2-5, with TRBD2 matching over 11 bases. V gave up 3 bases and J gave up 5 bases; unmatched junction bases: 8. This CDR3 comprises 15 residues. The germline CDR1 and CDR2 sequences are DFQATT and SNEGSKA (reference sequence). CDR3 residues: CSASDSGRATETQYF. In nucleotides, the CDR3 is TGCAGTGCTAGTGATAGCGGGAGGGCTACGGAGACCCAGTACTTC.

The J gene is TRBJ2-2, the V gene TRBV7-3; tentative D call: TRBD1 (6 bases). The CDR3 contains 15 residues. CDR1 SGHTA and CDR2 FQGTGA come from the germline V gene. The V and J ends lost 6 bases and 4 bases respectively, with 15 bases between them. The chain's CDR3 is CASSPWGPPTGELFF. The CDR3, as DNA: TGTGCCAGCAGTCCGTGGGGGCCTCCCACCGGGGAGCTGTTTTTT.

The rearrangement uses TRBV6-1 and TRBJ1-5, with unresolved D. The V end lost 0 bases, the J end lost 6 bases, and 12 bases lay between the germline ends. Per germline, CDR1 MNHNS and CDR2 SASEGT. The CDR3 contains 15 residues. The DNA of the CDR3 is TGTGCCAGCAGTGAAGCGCGGGAATTTGGTCAGCCCCAGCATTTT. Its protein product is CASSEAREFGQPQHF.

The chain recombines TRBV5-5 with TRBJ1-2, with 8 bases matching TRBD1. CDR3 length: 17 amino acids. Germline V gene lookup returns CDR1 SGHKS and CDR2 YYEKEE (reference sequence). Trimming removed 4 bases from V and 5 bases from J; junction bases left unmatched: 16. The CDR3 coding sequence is TGTGCCAGCAGCCTCGGGGACAGGCCACTCTCTGAGTATGGCTACACCTTC. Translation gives CASSLGDRPLSEYGYTF.

Written as DNA, the CDR3 is TGCGCCAGCAGCTTCGGGGGGGACTCTAACTATGGCTACACCTTC. Residues: CASSFGGDSNYGYTF. The J gene is TRBJ1-2, the V gene TRBV5-1, with D possibly being TRBD1 (5 bases). The germline gives CDR1 SGHRS, CDR2 YFSETQ. V was trimmed by 2 bases and J by 0 bases, leaving 11 bases between them. The length of the CDR3 is 15 residues. Based on the CDR3 plus reference TRBV5-1 and TRBJ1-2, the full variable domain is KAGVTQTPRYLIKTRGQQVTLSCSPISGHRSVSWYQQTPGQGLQFLFEYFSETQRNKGNFPGRFSGRQFSNSRSEMNVSTLELGDSALYLCASSFGGDSNYGYTFGSGTRLTVV.

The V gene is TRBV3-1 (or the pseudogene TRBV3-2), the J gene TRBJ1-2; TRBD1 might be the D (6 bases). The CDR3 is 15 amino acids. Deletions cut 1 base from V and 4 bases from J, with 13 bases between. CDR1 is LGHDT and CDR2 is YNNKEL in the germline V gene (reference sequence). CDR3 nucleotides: TGTGCCAGCAGCCAAGCCAGGAAGGACAGCTATGGCTACACCTTC. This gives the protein CASSQARKDSYGYTF.

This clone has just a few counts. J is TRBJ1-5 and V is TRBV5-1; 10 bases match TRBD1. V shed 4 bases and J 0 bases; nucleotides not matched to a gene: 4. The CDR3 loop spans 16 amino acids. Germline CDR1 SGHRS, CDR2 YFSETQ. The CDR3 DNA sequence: TGCGCCAGCAGCCCCGGGACAGGGGTTAGCAATCAGCCCCAGCATTTT. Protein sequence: CASSPGTGVSNQPQHF.

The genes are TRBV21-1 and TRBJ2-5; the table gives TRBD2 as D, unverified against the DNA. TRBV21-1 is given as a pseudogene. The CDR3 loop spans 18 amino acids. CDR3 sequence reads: CASSKEEGTARGEETQYF. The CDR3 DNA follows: TGTGCCAGCAGCAAAGAGGAGGGGACTGCTAGAGGGGAAGAGACCCAGTACTTC.

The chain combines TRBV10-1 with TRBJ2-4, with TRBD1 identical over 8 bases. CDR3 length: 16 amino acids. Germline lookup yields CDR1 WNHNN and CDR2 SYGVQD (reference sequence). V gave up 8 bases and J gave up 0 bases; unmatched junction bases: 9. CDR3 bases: TGCGCCAGCTCCCCCGGGACAGGCCAAGCCAAAAACATTCAGTACTTC. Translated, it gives CASSPGTGQAKNIQYF.